What follows are 3 T cell receptor beta chains derived from one specimen sequenced in a study of OX40 agonist ivuxolimab in advanced cancers. Profiling relied on immunoSEQ multiplex PCR, and the TCRdb table lists in-frame clones only, not all of them. The sample holds approximately 81,000 clones, 81% seen once. The sample was CD4+ or CD8+ T cells sorted from blood, taken in a trial of the OX40 agonist ivuxolimab. The receptors originated from an adult with an advanced solid tumor such as melanoma, head and neck, liver or kidney cancer.

This clone was counted a few times. This sequence joins TRBV30 and TRBJ2-1; tentative D call: TRBD2 (5 bases). The V gene's germline CDR1 is GTSNPN and CDR2 SVGIG (reference sequence). This CDR3 is 11 amino acids long. Trimming took 2 bases from V and 9 from J, leaving 8 bases between them. CDR3 sequence reads: CAWSPRGEQFF. The CDR3 DNA reads TGTGCCTGGAGTCCACGGGGTGAGCAGTTCTTC.

The V call is TRBV18, the J call TRBJ2-7; no definite D call. Per germline, CDR1 KGHSH and CDR2 LQKENI. V lost 4 bases to trimming and J lost 5 bases, with 15 bases between them. The CDR3 runs 14 residues. The CDR3 protein is CASSQSTGPDEQYF. The CDR3 DNA reads TGTGCCAGCTCACAGAGCACGGGTCCCGACGAGCAGTACTTC.

This chain uses TRBV5-1 with TRBJ2-2, with 7 nucleotides matching TRBD2. CDR3 length equals 14 residues. Germline CDR1 reads SGHRS; CDR2 reads YFSETQ. The J segment lost 5 bases and the V segment lost 3 bases, leaving 4 bases of the junction unmatched. The DNA of the CDR3 is TGCGCCAGCAGCTATGGAGCGGGAACCGGGGAGCTGTTTTTT. Translated: CASSYGAGTGELFF.